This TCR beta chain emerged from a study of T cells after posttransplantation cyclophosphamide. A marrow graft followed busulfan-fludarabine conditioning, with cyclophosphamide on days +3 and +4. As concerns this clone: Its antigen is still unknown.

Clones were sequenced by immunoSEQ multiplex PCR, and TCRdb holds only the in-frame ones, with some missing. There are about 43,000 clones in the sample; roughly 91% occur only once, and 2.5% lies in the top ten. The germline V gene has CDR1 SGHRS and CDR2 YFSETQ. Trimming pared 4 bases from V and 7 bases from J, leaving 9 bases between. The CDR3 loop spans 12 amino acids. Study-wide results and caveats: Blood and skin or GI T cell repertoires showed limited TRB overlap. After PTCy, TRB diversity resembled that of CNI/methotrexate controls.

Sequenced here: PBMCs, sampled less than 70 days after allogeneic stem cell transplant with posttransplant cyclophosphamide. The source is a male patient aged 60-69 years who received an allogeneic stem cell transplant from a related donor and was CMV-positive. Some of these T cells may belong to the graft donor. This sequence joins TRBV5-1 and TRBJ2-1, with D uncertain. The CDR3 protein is CASSPVLNEQFF. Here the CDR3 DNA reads TGCGCCAGCAGCCCTGTGTTAAATGAGCAGTTCTTC.